One and the same sample provided the 23 T cell receptor beta chains below, sequenced in a study of blood T cell repertoires in COVID-19. Profiling relied on immunoSEQ multiplex PCR, and the TCRdb table lists in-frame clones only, not all of them. The sample lists about 86,000 clones, 87% occurring once. The sample consisted of peripheral blood. Receptors originate from a human donor in a cohort sampled during active COVID-19.

J is TRBJ2-1 and V is TRBV12-5, with 14 bases fitting TRBD2. This CDR3 is built from 17 residues. Germline assignment: CDR1 LGHNT and CDR2 FRNRAP. With V trimmed by 6 bases and J by 8 bases, 12 bases remained unmatched. The CDR3 protein is CASGLGLAGARGDEQFF. The CDR3 nucleotides read TGTGCTAGTGGCCTGGGACTAGCGGGAGCTCGGGGGGATGAGCAGTTCTTC.

The chain links TRBV24-1 to TRBJ1-5; the D is unclear. Germline CDR1 reads KGHDR; CDR2 reads SFDVKD. Trimming removed 4 bases from V and 3 bases from J, with 9 bases in between. The CDR3 loop spans 14 amino acids. The CDR3 coding sequence is TGTGCCACCAGTGAGGATGGAGTCAATCAGCCCCAGCATTTT. It codes for CATSEDGVNQPQHF.

The chain uses TRBV19 and TRBJ1-2; D remains unclear. Germline V gene sequence: CDR1 LNHDA, CDR2 SQIVND (reference sequence). This CDR3 has 12 amino acids. V lost 4 bases, J lost 7 bases, and 10 bases lay in between. CDR3 DNA: TGTGCCAGTAGTACGAGATCGGGTGGCTACACCTTC. Translated: CASSTRSGGYTF.

The J gene is TRBJ1-1, the V gene TRBV10-3; D remains unclear. The CDR3 consists of 16 residues. CDR1 is ENHRY and CDR2 is SYGVKD in the germline V gene. Deletions cut 3 bases from V and 3 bases from J, with 17 bases between. The CDR3 nucleotides are TGTGCCATCAGTGACCCTTACATCTACGGGGACACTGAAGCTTTCTTT. Its protein is CAISDPYIYGDTEAFF.

The V and J genes are TRBV12-3 or TRBV12-4 and TRBJ1-2; 7 nucleotides agree with TRBD1. The CDR3 runs 13 residues. Germline trimming cut 8 bases from V and 4 bases from J; bases unmatched to any gene: 7. DNA of the CDR3: TGTGCCAGCGGGATAGGGACAGCCTATGGCTACACCTTC. This sequence encodes CASGIGTAYGYTF.

V is TRBV5-4 and J is TRBJ1-1, with D uncertain. V gave up 4 bases and J gave up 0 bases, with 16 bases separating them. CDR3 size: 16 residues. Germline CDR1 reads SGHNT; CDR2 reads YYREEE (reference sequence). The CDR3 DNA follows: TGTGCCAGCAGCCCCCTTGCGGGTTGGCTGAACACTGAAGCTTTCTTT. Its translation: CASSPLAGWLNTEAFF.

The genes are TRBV6-1 and TRBJ1-2; 7 nucleotides align to TRBD1. CDR1 and CDR2 (germline): MNHNS, SASEGT. The CDR3 loop spans 17 amino acids. Trimming took 0 bases from V and 5 from J; bases not matched to a gene: 12. The CDR3 DNA reads TGTGCCAGCAGTGAAGCCCAACAGGGTGCCAGGGGGTATGGCTACACCTTC. Its translation: CASSEAQQGARGYGYTF.

The genes are TRBV6-5 and TRBJ2-5, with 9 bases identical to TRBD2. Germline CDR1 is MNHEY and CDR2 is SVGAGI. The V and J ends lost 7 bases and 5 bases, in that order; junction bases with no gene match: 5. The CDR3 is 13 residues long. The CDR3 here is CASKAGGSETQYF. The CDR3 DNA follows: TGTGCCAGCAAAGCGGGGGGCTCGGAGACCCAGTACTTC.

The chain's CDR3 is CASGWTGGGYGYTF. DNA for the CDR3: TGTGCCAGCGGCTGGACCGGAGGAGGGTATGGCTACACCTTC. The V gene is TRBV14, the J gene TRBJ1-2; D uncertain. The CDR3 length is 14 residues. Trimming shortened V by 8 bases and J by 5 bases, and 18 bases separated the two germline ends. From germline, CDR1 is SGHDN and CDR2 FVKESK. Looking up the rest from reference TRBV14 and TRBJ1-2 gives the full variable domain: EAGVTQFPSHSVIEKGQTVTLRCDPISGHDNLYWYRRVMGKEIKFLLHFVKESKQDESGMPNNRFLAERTGGTYSTLKVQPAELEDSGVYFCASGWTGGGYGYTFGSGTRLTVV.

To note about this clone: This specimen includes other DNA sequences encoding the same CDR3. V gene TRBV20-1 combines with J gene TRBJ2-7; D gene unclear. The CDR3 is 11 residues long. In germline, CDR1 is DFQATT, CDR2 SNEGSKA (reference sequence). Trimming left V 3 bases short and J 1 base short, with 4 bases between. The CDR3 region has the DNA TGCAGTGCTAGCGGGTCCTACGAGCAGTACTTC. It yields the protein CSASGSYEQYF.

The CDR3 bases are TGTGCCAGCAGCCAAGATTCAGGGGCCAGGGAAAACACTGAAGCTTTCTTT. It translates to CASSQDSGARENTEAFF. This chain links TRBV3-1 (or the pseudogene TRBV3-2) with TRBJ1-1; tentative D call: TRBD1 (6 bases). Germline V CDR1 and CDR2: LGHDT, YNNKEL (reference sequence). CDR3 length: 17 amino acids. With 0 bases removed from V and 2 bases from J, the gap between germline ends came to 16 bases.

The V gene is TRBV28, the J gene TRBJ1-5, with D hard to call. V lost 5 bases and J 9 bases, leaving 8 bases between the germline ends. The CDR3 totals 11 residues. Germline assignment: CDR1 MDHEN and CDR2 SYDVKM. The CDR3 loop reads CASSPSGPQHF. The CDR3 DNA follows: TGTGCCAGCAGTCCCTCGGGGCCCCAGCATTTT.

This chain uses TRBV7-6 with TRBJ1-3; 11 nucleotides match TRBD1. V dropped 5 bases and J dropped 3; count of bases not matched to a gene: 6. The length of the CDR3 is 16 residues. CDR1 and CDR2 from the germline V gene are SGHVS and FNYEAQ. The CDR3 DNA follows: TGTGCCAGCAGCATGGGACAGGGGGTCGGTGGAAACACCATATATTTT. Encoded protein: CASSMGQGVGGNTIYF.

The chain couples TRBV3-1 (or the pseudogene TRBV3-2) to TRBJ2-1, with 8 bases identical to TRBD2. Trimming cost V 1 base and J 5 bases; bases outside gene matches: 10. The V gene's germline CDR1 is LGHDT and CDR2 YNNKEL (reference sequence). The CDR3 length is 17 residues. The CDR3 sequence is CASSQVSGGRINNEQFF. CDR3 bases: TGTGCCAGCAGCCAAGTCAGCGGGGGCCGGATTAACAATGAGCAGTTCTTC.

This chain joins TRBV13 and TRBJ2-6, with a weak D call TRBD1 (6 bases). Trimming stripped 5 bases from V and 4 bases from J, with 18 bases between. This CDR3 is built from 17 residues. The V gene's germline CDR1 is PRHDT and CDR2 FYEKMQ (reference sequence). CDR3 sequence: CASSVTQGQLGANVLTF. The CDR3 nucleotides read TGTGCCAGCAGCGTAACGCAGGGGCAACTAGGGGCCAACGTCCTGACTTTC. Based on the CDR3 plus reference TRBV13 and TRBJ2-6, the full variable domain is AAGVIQSPRHLIKEKRETATLKCYPIPRHDTVYWYQQGPGQDPQFLISFYEKMQSDKGSIPDRFSAQQFSDYHSELNMSSLELGDSALYFCASSVTQGQLGANVLTFGAGSRLTVL.

The table lists this clone with a count of one. J is TRBJ2-7 and V is TRBV6-1; a possible D gene is TRBD1 (6 bases). V lost 1 base and J lost 5, with 9 bases in between. The CDR3 length is 13 residues. CDR1 and CDR2 from the germline V gene are MNHNS and SASEGT. The CDR3 DNA is TGTGCCAGCAGTGAAGGGACAGTCAACGAGCAGTACTTC. Translation: CASSEGTVNEQYF.

The CDR3 spells CASSLPPGLAGVDTQYF. CDR3 sequence (DNA): TGTGCCAGCAGTTTACCTCCCGGACTAGCGGGAGTGGATACGCAGTATTTT. J is TRBJ2-3 and V is TRBV28; the match to TRBD2 covers 13 bases. The J segment lost 6 bases and the V segment lost 2 bases, leaving 8 bases of the junction unmatched. The CDR3 has 17 amino acids. Germline CDR1 and CDR2: MDHEN and SYDVKM.

This clone has just one count. The J gene is TRBJ2-2, the V gene TRBV5-4, with 8 bases that match TRBD2. J gave up 2 bases and V 4 bases, and 7 bases lay outside the gene matches. The CDR3 runs 16 residues. Germline CDR1 and CDR2: SGHNT and YYREEE (reference sequence). The CDR3 sequence: CASSAQLAVNTGELFF. CDR3 coding DNA: TGTGCCAGCAGCGCTCAACTAGCGGTAAACACCGGGGAGCTGTTTTTT.

This clone was observed a single time. This chain uses TRBV5-1 with TRBJ1-2; possibly TRBD1 for D (6 bases). V lost 4 bases and J 8 bases, leaving 12 bases between the germline ends. CDR1 SGHRS and CDR2 YFSETQ come from the germline V gene. CDR3 length equals 12 residues. CDR3 sequence: CASSPNRDGYTF. CDR3 DNA: TGCGCCAGCAGCCCCAACAGGGACGGCTACACCTTC. Full variable domain (outside the CDR3, taken from reference TRBV5-1 and TRBJ1-2): KAGVTQTPRYLIKTRGQQVTLSCSPISGHRSVSWYQQTPGQGLQFLFEYFSETQRNKGNFPGRFSGRQFSNSRSEMNVSTLELGDSALYLCASSPNRDGYTFGSGTRLTVV.

The chain joins TRBV9 to TRBJ2-7; 9 bases map to TRBD1. The ends lost 4 bases at V and 4 bases at J; junction bases unmatched: 15. The germline CDR1 and CDR2 sequences are SGDLS and YYNGEE. This CDR3 region has 17 residues. The CDR3 loop reads CASSPSEGTGMKYEQYF. The CDR3 DNA reads TGTGCCAGCAGCCCGTCGGAAGGGACAGGGATGAAGTACGAGCAGTACTTC.

The chain is built from TRBV27 and TRBJ2-1; D is undetermined. Germline-derived CDR1 and CDR2 are MNHEY and SMNVEV (reference sequence). The CDR3 is made up of 12 amino acids. V lost 4 bases to trimming and J lost 6 bases, with 7 bases between them. CDR3 amino acids: CASSSLVNEQFF. The CDR3 DNA sequence: TGTGCCAGCAGTTCCCTCGTCAATGAGCAGTTCTTC.

This clone was detected only a few times. The V call is TRBV24-1, the J call TRBJ1-5; TRBD1 aligns across 8 bases. Losses at the gene ends were 4 bases for V and 9 bases for J; bases not matched to a gene: 13. Per the germline V gene, CDR1 is KGHDR and CDR2 is SFDVKD. The CDR3 runs to 16 residues. The CDR3 DNA reads as TGTGCCACCAGTGACTCGGACAGGGCGGGATCTCGGCCCCAGCATTTT. This codes for CATSDSDRAGSRPQHF.

This clone was recorded at least ten times. The chain joins TRBV28 to TRBJ2-7; TRBD2 matches at 7 bases. CDR3 length: 16 residues. Germline values: CDR1 MDHEN, CDR2 SYDVKM. With 7 bases clipped from V and 0 bases from J, the junction kept 12 bases outside the gene matches. The CDR3 sequence: CASTGYVGRSSYEQYF. The CDR3 bases are TGTGCCAGCACGGGTTACGTCGGGAGGAGCTCCTACGAGCAGTACTTC.